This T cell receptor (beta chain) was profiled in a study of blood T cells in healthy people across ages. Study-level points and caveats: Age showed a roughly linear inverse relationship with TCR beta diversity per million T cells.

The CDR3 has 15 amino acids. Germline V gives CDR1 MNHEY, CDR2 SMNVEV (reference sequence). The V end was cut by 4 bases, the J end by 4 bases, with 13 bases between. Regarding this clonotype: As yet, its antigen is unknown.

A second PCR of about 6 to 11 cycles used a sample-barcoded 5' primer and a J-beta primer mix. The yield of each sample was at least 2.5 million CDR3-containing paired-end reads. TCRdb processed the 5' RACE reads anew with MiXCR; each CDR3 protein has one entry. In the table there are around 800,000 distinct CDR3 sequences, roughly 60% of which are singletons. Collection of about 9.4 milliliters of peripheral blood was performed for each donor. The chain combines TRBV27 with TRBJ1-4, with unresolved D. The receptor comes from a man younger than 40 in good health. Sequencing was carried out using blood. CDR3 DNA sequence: TGTGCCAGCAGTTCCCCCCGGGCGGGTAATGAAAAACTGTTTTTT. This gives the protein CASSSPRAGNEKLFF.